Listed here are 25 T cell receptor beta chains from one sample, sequenced in a study of blood T cell repertoires in COVID-19. Profiling relied on immunoSEQ multiplex PCR, and the TCRdb table lists in-frame clones only, not all of them. The top ten hold 2.1% of the sample, which has approximately 99,000 clones, just over 85% seen once. Sequenced material: peripheral blood. The receptors derive from a man aged 50 to 60 with COVID-19, enrolled during active disease.

The rearrangement joins TRBV4-1 to TRBJ1-1; 7 bases agree with TRBD1. The CDR3 contains 16 residues. The ends lost 3 bases at V and 1 base at J; junction bases unmatched: 8. CDR1 is MGHRA, CDR2 YSYEKL, per germline. Here the CDR3 reads CASSHRQGSRNTEAFF. CDR3 nucleotide sequence: TGCGCCAGCAGCCATAGACAGGGATCGAGGAACACTGAAGCTTTCTTT.

This chain joins TRBV9 and TRBJ1-1; TRBD1 matches 8 bases. There are 16 residues in the CDR3. With V trimmed by 0 bases and J by 4 bases, 8 bases remained unmatched. Looked up from germline, CDR1 is SGDLS and CDR2 is YYNGEE. CDR3 sequence (DNA): TGTGCCAGCAGCGTAGTGGCAGGGGGCTTATCCACTGAAGCTTTCTTT. It translates to CASSVVAGGLSTEAFF.

This clone came up once. This chain joins TRBV9 and TRBJ1-2; D is unresolved. The germline CDR1 and CDR2 sequences are SGDLS and YYNGEE. This CDR3 is 14 amino acids long. Between the trimmed V and J ends, which lost 2 bases and 3 bases, there was a span of 11 bases. The CDR3 nucleotides are TGTGCCAGCAGCGTTCGCCAGGACTACTATGGCTACACCTTC. It encodes CASSVRQDYYGYTF.

The chain couples TRBV5-4 to TRBJ2-7; 7 bases are a match to TRBD1. CDR3 length equals 16 residues. Germline trimming cut 3 bases from V and 3 bases from J; bases unmatched to any gene: 12. Germline V gene lookup returns CDR1 SGHNT and CDR2 YYREEE (reference sequence). This CDR3 reads CASSSWRAGGVYEQYF. DNA for the CDR3: TGTGCCAGCAGCTCTTGGCGAGCAGGGGGAGTCTACGAGCAGTACTTC.

A word on this clone: Within the sample, other DNA sequences also encode this same CDR3. The CDR3 here is CASRGQGVGNQPQHF. The CDR3 nucleotides are TGTGCCAGCAGGGGACAGGGGGTTGGCAATCAGCCCCAGCATTTT. This rearrangement joins TRBV6-5 to TRBJ1-5; 11 bases map to TRBD1. J was trimmed by 2 bases and V by 6 bases; bases with no gene match: 3. This CDR3 spans 15 amino acids. Germline lookup yields CDR1 MNHEY and CDR2 SVGAGI.

V and J are TRBV7-8 and TRBJ1-5, with D possibly matching TRBD1 (5 bases). V was pared by 5 bases and J by 5 bases, with 25 bases between. From germline, CDR1 is SGHVS and CDR2 FQNEAQ. The CDR3 has 18 residues. CDR3 DNA: TGTGCCAGCAGCCCCGACCGGGCCGGCTGGGGGGGAGATCAGCCCCAGCATTTT. Translation gives CASSPDRAGWGGDQPQHF.

The chain recombines TRBV7-3 with TRBJ2-1; TRBD2 agrees at 11 bases. Trimming removed 0 bases from V and 4 bases from J; junction bases left unmatched: 2. Germline assignment: CDR1 SGHTA and CDR2 FQGTGA. The CDR3 sequence is 16 residues long. CDR3 in amino acids: CASSLTGLAAYNEQFF. The CDR3 bases are TGTGCCAGCAGCTTAACGGGACTAGCGGCGTACAATGAGCAGTTCTTC.

This chain joins TRBV2 and TRBJ1-6, with 8 bases identical to TRBD1. CDR3 size: 15 residues. Germline CDR1 SNHLY, CDR2 FYNNEI. V was clipped by 3 bases and J by 7 bases; unmatched bases: 5. This CDR3 reads CASSEYRGGNSPLHF. The DNA for the CDR3 is TGTGCCAGCAGTGAGTACAGGGGGGGAAATTCACCCCTCCACTTT.

The rearrangement uses TRBV5-1 and TRBJ1-4, with 8 bases that match TRBD1. Per the germline V gene, CDR1 is SGHRS and CDR2 is YFSETQ. The V gene end was trimmed by 4 bases and the J gene end by 12 bases; junction bases not matched to a gene: 11. The CDR3 is made up of 14 amino acids. The CDR3, as DNA: TGCGCCAGCAGCGGACGGACAGGGACGAGGGAACTGTTTTTT. Its translation is CASSGRTGTRELFF.

This clone has only one observation. V and J are TRBV7-9 and TRBJ1-2; tentatively, D is TRBD1 (6 bases). The CDR3 spans 15 residues. Trimming removed 1 base at V and 5 bases at J, with 14 bases between. Germline CDR1 is SEHNR and CDR2 is FQNEAQ (reference sequence). In nucleotides, the CDR3 is TGTGCCAGCAGCTTAGGGAACAGGGCCTCGTATGGCTACACCTTC. Protein sequence: CASSLGNRASYGYTF.

This chain links TRBV5-8 with TRBJ2-1; 11 bases fit TRBD2. The CDR3 extends over 16 amino acids. Looked up from germline, CDR1 is SGHTS and CDR2 is YDEGEE. V shed 9 bases and J 4 bases; nucleotides not matched to a gene: 12. CDR3 in amino acids: CATSSGGVTTYNEQFF. DNA for the CDR3: TGTGCCACGAGTAGCGGGGGGGTCACCACATACAATGAGCAGTTCTTC.

J is TRBJ2-7 and V is TRBV28; D is perhaps TRBD1 (6 bases). The CDR3 runs to 16 residues. Germline CDR1 MDHEN, CDR2 SYDVKM. The V end was cut by 5 bases, the J end by 4 bases, with 21 bases between. DNA for the CDR3: TGTGCCAGCAGTCCGCCGACAGGCTCTCCTCTTTACGAGCAGTACTTC. It codes for CASSPPTGSPLYEQYF. Full variable domain (rest looked up from reference TRBV28 and TRBJ2-7): DVKVTQSSRYLVKRTGEKVFLECVQDMDHENMFWYRQDPGLGLRLIYFSYDVKMKEKGDIPEGYSVSREKKERFSLILESASTNQTSMYLCASSPPTGSPLYEQYFGPGTRLTVT.

This clone was observed once. The chain recombines TRBV4-2 with TRBJ2-7, with D perhaps matching TRBD1 (5 bases). Germline CDR1 is LGHNA and CDR2 is YNFKEQ. The CDR3 covers 13 residues. Trimming pared 1 base from V and 3 bases from J, leaving 7 bases between. CDR3 in amino acids: CASSQGQYYEQYF. CDR3 DNA sequence: TGTGCCAGCAGCCAAGGACAGTACTACGAGCAGTACTTC.

As to this clone: Germline and junction disagree at one end, which may indicate a read error. J is TRBJ2-7 and V is TRBV7-2, with TRBD1 matching 9 bases. The CDR3 consists of 12 residues. CDR1 SGHTA and CDR2 FQGNSA come from the germline V gene. CDR3 loop: CASSFIRDRARF. CDR3 nucleotide sequence: TGTGCCAGCAGTTTCATTCGGGACAGGGCCCGCTTC.

In its sample, this clone was seen once. This rearrangement joins TRBV30 to TRBJ2-5, with a weak D call TRBD1 (5 bases). Germline V CDR1 and CDR2: GTSNPN, SVGIG (reference sequence). The CDR3 consists of 13 residues. V was trimmed by 2 bases and J by 0 bases, leaving 7 bases between them. DNA of the CDR3: TGTGCCTGGAGTTTACAGGACCAAGAGACCCAGTACTTC. Translating it yields CAWSLQDQETQYF.

The V gene is TRBV11-2, the J gene TRBJ1-1, with 7 nucleotides matching TRBD1. There are 16 residues in the CDR3. V was pared by 3 bases and J by 4 bases, with 11 bases of the junction left unmatched. Germline CDR1 reads SGHAT; CDR2 reads FQNNGV. The CDR3 region has the DNA TGTGCCAGCAGCTTTCTGAGGGGGCGGAGTGGCACTGAAGCTTTCTTT. Its protein is CASSFLRGRSGTEAFF.

CDR3 loop: CASRGVGQETQYF. CDR3 nucleotide sequence: TGTGCCTCCCGGGGGGTAGGCCAAGAGACCCAGTACTTC. The V call is TRBV2, the J call TRBJ2-5; 7 bases are shared with TRBD2. The CDR3 covers 13 residues. The germline gives CDR1 SNHLY, CDR2 FYNNEI. V lost 11 bases to trimming and J lost 1 base; unmatched junction nucleotides: 7.

The rearrangement links TRBV5-5 to TRBJ2-3; 9 nucleotides line up with TRBD1. J lost 3 bases, V lost 4 bases, and 3 bases had no gene match. This CDR3 region has 14 residues. From germline, CDR1 is SGHKS and CDR2 YYEKEE (reference sequence). In DNA form, the CDR3 reads TGTGCCAGCAGCGCGGACAGGGGAACAGATACGCAGTATTTT. Translated: CASSADRGTDTQYF.

The V call is TRBV29-1, the J call TRBJ1-2, with TRBD1 matching 9 bases. V shed 3 bases and J 3 bases; nucleotides not matched to a gene: 11. The CDR3 runs to 16 residues. Germline V gene lookup returns CDR1 SQVTM and CDR2 ANQGSEA. CDR3 sequence (DNA): TGCAGCGTTGATCGGGGACAGGGTGCTGGGGACTATGGCTACACCTTC. This gives the protein CSVDRGQGAGDYGYTF. Based on the CDR3 plus reference TRBV29-1 and TRBJ1-2, the full variable domain is SAVISQKPSRDICQRGTSLTIQCQVDSQVTMMFWYRQQPGQSLTLIATANQGSEATYESGFVIDKFPISRPNLTFSTLTVSNMSPEDSSIYLCSVDRGQGAGDYGYTFGSGTRLTVV.

The chain carries TRBV3-1 (or the pseudogene TRBV3-2) and TRBJ2-6; D gene unclear. Germline V gene sequence: CDR1 LGHDT, CDR2 YNNKEL (reference sequence). The CDR3 is 15 residues long. V was shortened by 1 base and J by 0 bases, with 4 bases between the two germline ends. The CDR3 bases are TGTGCCAGCAGCCAAGGCGGCTCTGGGGCCAACGTCCTGACTTTC. Protein product: CASSQGGSGANVLTF.

This clone was seen only once. One junction end does not reproduce the germline sequence, and a read error may be involved. This chain joins TRBV5-1 and TRBJ1-6, with 9 bases matching TRBD1. Germline V CDR1 and CDR2: SGHRS, YFSETQ. The CDR3 runs to 14 residues. The CDR3: CASSLGQGVSALHF. The CDR3 nucleotides read TGCGCCAGCAGCTTGGGACAGGGGGTTTCAGCCCTCCACTTT.

The rearrangement uses TRBV29-1 and TRBJ1-2; D is possibly TRBD1 (6 bases). The V gene's germline CDR1 is SQVTM and CDR2 ANQGSEA. V dropped 4 bases and J dropped 3 bases, with 15 bases sitting between them. This CDR3 region has 14 residues. CDR3 amino acids: CSVGGRVSDYGYTF. DNA for the CDR3: TGCAGCGTTGGGGGGCGGGTTTCGGACTATGGCTACACCTTC.

The rearrangement uses TRBV3-1 (or the pseudogene TRBV3-2) and TRBJ1-1, with TRBD1 identical over 9 bases. The CDR3 is made up of 16 amino acids. Trimming took 4 bases from V and 1 from J; bases not matched to a gene: 7. Looked up from germline, CDR1 is LGHDT and CDR2 is YNNKEL (reference sequence). CDR3: CASSLLGTGRNTEAFF. The CDR3 DNA is TGTGCCAGCAGCCTACTCGGGACAGGGAGGAACACTGAAGCTTTCTTT.

The chain has TRBV9 and TRBJ2-2, with TRBD1 matching over 10 bases. From germline, CDR1 is SGDLS and CDR2 YYNGEE. V gave up 2 bases and J gave up 0 bases; unmatched junction bases: 4. The CDR3 runs 17 residues. The CDR3 is CASSVPGTGANTGELFF. The CDR3 coding sequence is TGTGCCAGCAGCGTCCCTGGGACAGGGGCGAACACCGGGGAGCTGTTTTTT.

The V and J genes are TRBV6-1 and TRBJ2-7; D is unresolved. V lost 1 base to trimming and J lost 0 bases, with 7 bases between them. Germline lookup yields CDR1 MNHNS and CDR2 SASEGT. This CDR3 spans 14 amino acids. The CDR3 coding sequence is TGTGCCAGCAGTGAAGGACTTTCCTCCTACGAGCAGTACTTC. This codes for CASSEGLSSYEQYF.